This T cell receptor beta chain was identified during a study of vaccination and CD4 T cells after COVID-19. Study context: Six male and four female convalescents took part, two of them Hispanic. Post-COVID sampling occurred a median 101 days after diagnosis (range 35 to 161).

The Oncomine TCR Beta short-read assay sequenced DNA from cultured CD4+ T cells. TCRdb reprocessed the PCR reads with MiXCR, giving one entry per CDR3 protein. The data show about 18,000 distinct CDR3 sequences, around two fifths seen once. CDR1 SEHNR and CDR2 FQNEAQ come from the germline V gene (reference sequence). This CDR3 is 11 amino acids long. With 5 bases removed from V and 9 bases from J, the gap between germline ends came to 8 bases. With regard to this clonotype: What it binds is not known.

The treatment denotes: roughly ten-day PBMC culture with coronavirus spike peptide pools or control peptides (ViraFEST assay). This sample comprised CD4+ T cells from blood, cultured in vitro, obtained after SARS-CoV-2 vaccination. This chain links TRBV7-9 with TRBJ2-1; no definite D call. The receptor was derived from a human donor who had recovered from COVID-19. Written as DNA, the CDR3 is TGTGCCAGCAGCCCTTCGGGTGAGCAGTTCTTC. Its translation is CASSPSGEQFF.